A selection of T cell receptor beta chains follows, all from one sample in a study of identical twins. Using its own MiXCR run on the 5' RACE reads, TCRdb lists one record per CDR3 protein. The table has a few hundred thousand distinct CDR3 sequences, roughly 9.9% seen once; the top ten hold under 3.5%. These same data were also listed under a study on yellow fever vaccine responses in identical twins.

The specimen sequenced was PBMCs. All receptors derive from a woman aged 18-29 years in good health. The CDR3 runs from the conserved cysteine through the conserved F or W. Each record gives: D gene, J gene, clone size, CDR3 length, V gene, CDR3 DNA, CDR3 protein. A D gene is named only where the DNA matches it firmly. A row's size may be missing; if present it is once, few, many or a size class.

d_call: TRBD1
j_call: TRBJ2-7
clone_size: many
cdr3_length: 14
v_call: TRBV10-3
cdr3_nt: TGTGCCATCAGTGAGTCGACAGGGAAGGACGAGCAGTACTTC
cdr3_aa: CAISESTGKDEQYF

d_call: .
j_call: TRBJ2-2
clone_size: many
cdr3_length: 13
v_call: TRBV7-2
cdr3_nt: TGTGCCAGCAGCCCCTTTATCACCGGGGAGCTGTTTTTT
cdr3_aa: CASSPFITGELFF

d_call: .
j_call: TRBJ2-5
clone_size: few
cdr3_length: 14
v_call: TRBV6-5
cdr3_nt: TGTGCCAGCAGTTACTCAGGGAACCAAGAGACCCAGTACTTC
cdr3_aa: CASSYSGNQETQYF

d_call: .
j_call: TRBJ2-1
clone_size: few
cdr3_length: 14
v_call: TRBV7-2
cdr3_nt: TGTGCCAGCAGCTTAGTTCCGGGAGACAATGAGCAGTTCTTC
cdr3_aa: CASSLVPGDNEQFF

d_call: .
j_call: TRBJ2-5
clone_size: .
cdr3_length: 12
v_call: TRBV7-2
cdr3_nt: TGTGCCAGCAGCCCACTCCGGCAGACCCAGTACTTC
cdr3_aa: CASSPLRQTQYF

d_call: TRBD2
j_call: TRBJ2-1
clone_size: many
cdr3_length: 15
v_call: TRBV5-1
cdr3_nt: TGCGCCAGCAGACCAACTAGCGGGAGAGGGAATGAGCAGTTCTTC
cdr3_aa: CASRPTSGRGNEQFF

d_call: TRBD1
j_call: TRBJ1-6
clone_size: many
cdr3_length: 17
v_call: TRBV25-1
cdr3_nt: TGTGCCAGCAGTGAAGGACAGGGGAGCTCCTATAATTCACCCCTCCACTTT
cdr3_aa: CASSEGQGSSYNSPLHF

d_call: TRBD2
j_call: TRBJ2-7
clone_size: few
cdr3_length: 15
v_call: TRBV5-1
cdr3_nt: TGCGCCAGCAGCTCACTAGCGGGGGAGACCTACGAGCAGTACTTC
cdr3_aa: CASSSLAGETYEQYF

d_call: TRBD2
j_call: TRBJ2-1
clone_size: many
cdr3_length: 17
v_call: TRBV6-5
cdr3_nt: TGTGCCAGCAGTTATAGTCTAGCGGGAGGGGCCTACAATGAGCAGTTCTTC
cdr3_aa: CASSYSLAGGAYNEQFF

d_call: TRBD2
j_call: TRBJ2-5
clone_size: few
cdr3_length: 16
v_call: TRBV6-1
cdr3_nt: TGTGCCAGCAGTCCCGAGAGCGGGGGCTATAGAGAGACCCAGTACTTC
cdr3_aa: CASSPESGGYRETQYF

d_call: TRBD1
j_call: TRBJ2-7
clone_size: few
cdr3_length: 15
v_call: TRBV6-5
cdr3_nt: TGTGCCAGCAGTTACGTTGCAGGGGGCAGCCACGAGCAGTACTTC
cdr3_aa: CASSYVAGGSHEQYF

d_call: .
j_call: TRBJ2-2
clone_size: few
cdr3_length: 14
v_call: TRBV4-3
cdr3_nt: TGCGCCAGCAGCCAAGATACGAGGCACGGGGAGCTGTTTTTT
cdr3_aa: CASSQDTRHGELFF

d_call: TRBD2
j_call: TRBJ2-1
clone_size: few
cdr3_length: 13
v_call: TRBV28
cdr3_nt: TGTGCCGGTTCTAGCGGGAGCTACAATGAGCAGTTCTTC
cdr3_aa: CAGSSGSYNEQFF

d_call: TRBD1
j_call: TRBJ2-1
clone_size: many
cdr3_length: 12
v_call: TRBV29-1
cdr3_nt: TGCAGCGTCGGACAGGGAGTCAATGAGCAGTTCTTC
cdr3_aa: CSVGQGVNEQFF

d_call: .
j_call: TRBJ1-2
clone_size: few
cdr3_length: 13
v_call: TRBV30
cdr3_nt: TGTGCCTGGACGGCGGGGGCTAACTATGGCTACACCTTC
cdr3_aa: CAWTAGANYGYTF

d_call: TRBD2
j_call: TRBJ2-3
clone_size: .
cdr3_length: 18
v_call: TRBV2
cdr3_nt: TGTGCCAGCAGTGACTTCGGACTAGCGGGCTTAAGCACAGATACGCAGTATTTT
cdr3_aa: CASSDFGLAGLSTDTQYF

d_call: .
j_call: TRBJ2-1
clone_size: few
cdr3_length: 16
v_call: TRBV7-2
cdr3_nt: TGTGCCAGCAGCTTAGAGGCGGGAAGAACCTACAATGAGCAGTTCTTC
cdr3_aa: CASSLEAGRTYNEQFF

d_call: .
j_call: TRBJ1-5
clone_size: many
cdr3_length: 15
v_call: TRBV28
cdr3_nt: TGTGCCAGCAGTTTTACCAGGGTCGCAAGTCAGCCCCAGCATTTT
cdr3_aa: CASSFTRVASQPQHF

d_call: .
j_call: TRBJ1-1
clone_size: .
cdr3_length: 14
v_call: TRBV27
cdr3_nt: TGTGCCAGCAGTTTACAGTTTTCGGCTACTGAAGCTTTCTTT
cdr3_aa: CASSLQFSATEAFF

d_call: .
j_call: TRBJ2-1
clone_size: .
cdr3_length: 16
v_call: TRBV7-2
cdr3_nt: TGTGCCAGCAGTAATCTAGCGTTACCAGGGGCGAGTGAGCAGTTCTTC
cdr3_aa: CASSNLALPGASEQFF

d_call: TRBD2
j_call: TRBJ2-7
clone_size: many
cdr3_length: 15
v_call: TRBV7-9
cdr3_nt: TGTGCCAGCAGCTTACGCGGGAGGTCCCACTACGAGCAGTACTTC
cdr3_aa: CASSLRGRSHYEQYF

d_call: .
j_call: TRBJ2-2
clone_size: few
cdr3_length: 18
v_call: TRBV12-3/TRBV12-4
cdr3_nt: TGTGCCAGCACCCGTAAAGGTTTGGGGGCGGGCTACACCGGGGAGCTGTTTTTT
cdr3_aa: CASTRKGLGAGYTGELFF

d_call: .
j_call: TRBJ2-3
clone_size: few
cdr3_length: 14
v_call: TRBV6-5
cdr3_nt: TGTGCCAGCAGTTACTCTACGCGCACAGATACGCAGTATTTT
cdr3_aa: CASSYSTRTDTQYF

d_call: .
j_call: TRBJ2-5
clone_size: .
cdr3_length: 13
v_call: TRBV4-3
cdr3_nt: TGCGCCAGCAGCCAAGATCAGGGGGAGACCCAGTACTTC
cdr3_aa: CASSQDQGETQYF

d_call: TRBD1
j_call: TRBJ1-1
clone_size: many
cdr3_length: 13
v_call: TRBV20-1
cdr3_nt: TGCAGTGCTAGGGACAGGAGGAACACTGAAGCTTTCTTT
cdr3_aa: CSARDRRNTEAFF

d_call: TRBD2
j_call: TRBJ2-1
clone_size: few
cdr3_length: 17
v_call: TRBV24-1
cdr3_nt: TGTGCCACCAGTGCTGAAAAGGGGACTAAATCTTTCAATGAGCAGTTCTTC
cdr3_aa: CATSAEKGTKSFNEQFF

d_call: TRBD1
j_call: TRBJ2-7
clone_size: .
cdr3_length: 15
v_call: TRBV6-1
cdr3_nt: TGTGCCAGCAGACTACGACAGGGGAAGGTCTACGAGCAGTACTTC
cdr3_aa: CASRLRQGKVYEQYF

d_call: TRBD2
j_call: TRBJ2-1
clone_size: many
cdr3_length: 16
v_call: TRBV7-9
cdr3_nt: TGCGCCAGCAGCTCCACTAGCGGGAGCTCCTACAATGAGCAGTTCTTC
cdr3_aa: CASSSTSGSSYNEQFF

d_call: .
j_call: TRBJ2-7
clone_size: many
cdr3_length: 15
v_call: TRBV12-3/TRBV12-4
cdr3_nt: TGTGCCAGCAGGCGAACCGGGTCCTCCTACTACGAGCAGTACTTC
cdr3_aa: CASRRTGSSYYEQYF

d_call: TRBD2
j_call: TRBJ2-1
clone_size: many
cdr3_length: 15
v_call: TRBV3-1
cdr3_nt: TGTGCCAGCAGCCGGCGGGGGGGGGTAAGAAATGAGCAGTTCTTC
cdr3_aa: CASSRRGGVRNEQFF

d_call: .
j_call: TRBJ2-5
clone_size: .
cdr3_length: 15
v_call: TRBV9
cdr3_nt: TGTGCCAGCAGCGTTTGGGACGGCCTCCAAGAGACCCAGTACTTC
cdr3_aa: CASSVWDGLQETQYF

d_call: .
j_call: TRBJ2-7
clone_size: .
cdr3_length: 15
v_call: TRBV7-2
cdr3_nt: TGTGCCAGCAGACCCCTAGTAGACACATACTACGAGCAGTACTTC
cdr3_aa: CASRPLVDTYYEQYF

d_call: .
j_call: TRBJ2-2
clone_size: few
cdr3_length: 15
v_call: TRBV7-9
cdr3_nt: TGTGCCAGCAGCCAAACTACAGGGTTAACCGGGGAGCTGTTTTTT
cdr3_aa: CASSQTTGLTGELFF

d_call: .
j_call: TRBJ2-3
clone_size: many
cdr3_length: 14
v_call: TRBV12-3/TRBV12-4
cdr3_nt: TGTGCCAGCAATGTGCAAGGGCTAACAGATACGCAGTATTTT
cdr3_aa: CASNVQGLTDTQYF

d_call: TRBD2
j_call: TRBJ2-7
clone_size: few
cdr3_length: 17
v_call: TRBV27
cdr3_nt: TGTGCCAGCAGTTCCCTGGGACTAGCGGGAGGGCCGGGTGAGCAGTACTTC
cdr3_aa: CASSSLGLAGGPGEQYF

d_call: .
j_call: TRBJ2-5
clone_size: .
cdr3_length: 13
v_call: TRBV6-1
cdr3_nt: TGTGCCAGCAGTGAACGGGGTCTGTCGACCCAGTACTTC
cdr3_aa: CASSERGLSTQYF

d_call: .
j_call: TRBJ2-5
clone_size: .
cdr3_length: 13
v_call: TRBV7-2
cdr3_nt: TGTGCCAGCAGCTTTGGGTTGAGTGAGACCCAGTACTTC
cdr3_aa: CASSFGLSETQYF

d_call: .
j_call: TRBJ2-7
clone_size: .
cdr3_length: 12
v_call: TRBV29-1
cdr3_nt: TGCAGCGTTGAAATGGATGGCTACGAGCAGTACTTC
cdr3_aa: CSVEMDGYEQYF

d_call: .
j_call: TRBJ2-7
clone_size: .
cdr3_length: 14
v_call: TRBV3-1
cdr3_nt: TGTGCCAGCAGCCAGAACCTCGTCCCCCAAGACCAGTCCTTC
cdr3_aa: CASSQNLVPQDQSF

d_call: .
j_call: TRBJ2-1
clone_size: .
cdr3_length: 13
v_call: TRBV7-9
cdr3_nt: TGTGCCAGCAGCTTAGGAAATGAGGGGGTTCGGTTCTTC
cdr3_aa: CASSLGNEGVRFF

d_call: .
j_call: TRBJ2-5
clone_size: .
cdr3_length: 15
v_call: TRBV6-5
cdr3_nt: TGTGCCACCCTTCTACTCGGGAAAGGTCAAGAGACCCAGTACTTC
cdr3_aa: CATLLLGKGQETQYF

d_call: TRBD1
j_call: TRBJ1-1
clone_size: few
cdr3_length: 16
v_call: TRBV4-2
cdr3_nt: TGTGCCAGCAGCCAGAAGGGACAGCGCTACCACACTGAAGCTTTCTTT
cdr3_aa: CASSQKGQRYHTEAFF